This T cell receptor (beta chain) was observed in a study of T cells in Graves' hyperthyroidism and ophthalmopathy. There were TCR beta CDR3 regions amplified from RNA transcripts. Carried out on the TCR CDR3, a first-round RT-PCR used the HTBI primer set. In TCRdb, the multiplex PCR reads were re-called with MiXCR into one record per CDR3 protein. Counted here are around 500,000 distinct CDR3 sequences, around an eighth occurring once; the ten biggest clones make up less than 20%. This clonotype was seen a few times. The CDR3 sequence is 14 residues long. V was clipped by 3 bases and J by 10 bases, with 19 bases between them. Germline CDR1 is SGDLS and CDR2 is YYNGEE.

This chain connects TRBV9 to TRBJ1-1; a weak D match, TRBD1 (6 bases). Sequences were obtained from blood. The receptor comes from a woman under 30 with Graves' hyperthyroidism. CDR3 DNA: TGTGCCAGCAGCGCCCCCGAGGAGGGGGGTAGAGCTTTCTTT. It specifies CASSAPEEGGRAFF. The full variable domain, its missing parts supplied by reference TRBV9 and TRBJ1-1, is DSGVTQTPKHLITATGQRVTLRCSPRSGDLSVYWYQQSLDQGLQFLIQYYNGEERAKGNILERFSAQQFPDLHSELNLSSLELGDSALYFCASSAPEEGGRAFFGQGTRLTVV.